This T cell receptor (beta chain) was captured by sequencing in a study of T cells in Graves' hyperthyroidism and ophthalmopathy. It was considered stable Graves' hyperthyroidism when ophthalmopathy did not progress within 18 months. Diagnosis of hyperthyroidism was new in patients aged 18 to 65, and its duration was under 2 months. Patients were excluded for uncontrolled infection, other autoimmune disease, pregnancy or lactation. This CDR3 has 16 residues. The germline V gene encodes CDR1 MDHEN and CDR2 SYDVKM. Trimming took 7 bases from V and 5 from J; bases not matched to a gene: 15. Findings of the study overall: Appearing also in blood were most of the thyroid clonotypes expanded above 0.001.

This clonotype was counted ten times or more. Its antigen remains unknown. The TCR beta CDR3 regions underwent amplification using RNA transcripts as the source. Using the HTBI primer set, a first-round RT-PCR was run on the TCR CDR3. TCRdb redid the calling of the multiplex PCR reads with MiXCR, one entry per CDR3 protein. This sample yields some 560,000 distinct CDR3 sequences, of which 12% to 15% are seen a single time; about 14% belongs to the top ten. The sample comprised blood. The TCR comes from a woman aged 40 to 50 with Graves' hyperthyroidism. The chain couples TRBV28 to TRBJ1-2; 8 nucleotides match TRBD1. The CDR3 nucleotides read TGTGCCAGCACCCCGCCGGGACAGGTGGGGGGGTATGGCTACACCTTC. Translated, it gives CASTPPGQVGGYGYTF.